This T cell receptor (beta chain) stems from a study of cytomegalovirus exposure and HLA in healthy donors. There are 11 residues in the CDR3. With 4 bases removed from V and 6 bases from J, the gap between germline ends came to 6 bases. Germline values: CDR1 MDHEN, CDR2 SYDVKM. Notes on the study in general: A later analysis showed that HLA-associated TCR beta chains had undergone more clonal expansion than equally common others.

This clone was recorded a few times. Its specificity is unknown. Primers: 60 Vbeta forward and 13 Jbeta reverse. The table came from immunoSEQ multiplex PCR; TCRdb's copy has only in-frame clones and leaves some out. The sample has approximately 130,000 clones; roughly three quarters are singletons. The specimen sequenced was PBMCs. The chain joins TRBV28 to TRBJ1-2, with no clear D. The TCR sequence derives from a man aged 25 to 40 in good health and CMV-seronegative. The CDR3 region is CASSYKDGYTF. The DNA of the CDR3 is TGTGCCAGCAGTTACAAAGATGGCTACACCTTC.